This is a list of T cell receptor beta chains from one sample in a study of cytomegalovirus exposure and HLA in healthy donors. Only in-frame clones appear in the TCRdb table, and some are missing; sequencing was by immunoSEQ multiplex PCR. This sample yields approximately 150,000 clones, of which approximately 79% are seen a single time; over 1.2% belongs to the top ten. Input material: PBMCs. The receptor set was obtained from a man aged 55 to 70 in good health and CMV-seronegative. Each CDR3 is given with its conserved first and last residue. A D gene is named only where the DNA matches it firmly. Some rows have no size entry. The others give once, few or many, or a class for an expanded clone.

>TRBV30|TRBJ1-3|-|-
TGTGCCTGGACACCGACACCGAGCTCTGGAAACACCATATATTTT
CAWTPTPSSGNTIYF
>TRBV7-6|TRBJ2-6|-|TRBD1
TGTGCCAGCAGCTCATTGGGACAGGTTTACTCTGGGGCCAACGTCCTGACTTTC
CASSSLGQVYSGANVLTF
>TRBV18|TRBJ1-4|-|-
TGTGCCAGCTCCTCTAACGGACAGAACAATGAAAAACTGTTTTTT
CASSSNGQNNEKLFF
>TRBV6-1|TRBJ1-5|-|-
TGTGCCAGCAGTTCCCAGGGAAATCAGCCCCAGCATTTT
CASSSQGNQPQHF
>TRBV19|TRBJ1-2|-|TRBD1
TGTGCCAGTAGTATCTGGGGACAGGGGGCTGGCTACACCTTC
CASSIWGQGAGYTF
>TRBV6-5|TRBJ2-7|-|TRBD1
TGTGCCAGCAGCCCGACAGGGTCCCGGAGGAACGAGCAGTACTTC
CASSPTGSRRNEQYF
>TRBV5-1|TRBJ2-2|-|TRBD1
TGCGCCAGCAGCTTGCGGACAGGGGGCGCGACCGGGGAGCTGTTTTTT
CASSLRTGGATGELFF
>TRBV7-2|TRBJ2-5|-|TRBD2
TGTGCCAGCAGCTTAGGGCTAGCGGGGGGGCCGTCAGAGACCCAGTACTTC
CASSLGLAGGPSETQYF
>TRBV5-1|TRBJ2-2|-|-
TGCGCCAGCAGACAGACGGTTACCGGGGAGCTGTTTTTT
CASRQTVTGELFF
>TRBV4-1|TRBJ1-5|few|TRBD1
TGCGCCAGCAGCCAAGATCCCGGGACAGGGTATCAGCCCCAGCATTTT
CASSQDPGTGYQPQHF
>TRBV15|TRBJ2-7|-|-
TGTGCCACCAGCAGAGATCAGGGGCAGATAAGGAGTTACGAGCAGTACTTC
CATSRDQGQIRSYEQYF
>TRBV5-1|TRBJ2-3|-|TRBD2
TGCGCCAGCAGCTTCGCGGGAGAGGCCACAGATACGCAGTATTTT
CASSFAGEATDTQYF
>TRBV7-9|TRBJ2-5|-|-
TGTTCCAGCAGCTTAAGTCAGGAGACCCAGTACTTC
CSSSLSQETQYF